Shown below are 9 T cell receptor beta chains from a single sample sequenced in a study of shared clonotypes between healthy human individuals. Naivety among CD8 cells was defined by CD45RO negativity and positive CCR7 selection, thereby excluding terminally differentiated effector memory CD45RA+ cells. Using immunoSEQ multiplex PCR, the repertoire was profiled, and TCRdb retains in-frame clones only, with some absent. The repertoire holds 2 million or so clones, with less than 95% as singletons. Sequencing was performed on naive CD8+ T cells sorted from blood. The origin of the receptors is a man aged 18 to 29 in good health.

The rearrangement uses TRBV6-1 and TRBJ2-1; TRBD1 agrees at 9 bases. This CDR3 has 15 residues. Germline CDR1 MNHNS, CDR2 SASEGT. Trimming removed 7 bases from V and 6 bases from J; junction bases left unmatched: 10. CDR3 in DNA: TGTGCCAGCATCCGCGCTCAGGACAGGGGCAATGAGCAGTTCTTC. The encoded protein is CASIRAQDRGNEQFF.

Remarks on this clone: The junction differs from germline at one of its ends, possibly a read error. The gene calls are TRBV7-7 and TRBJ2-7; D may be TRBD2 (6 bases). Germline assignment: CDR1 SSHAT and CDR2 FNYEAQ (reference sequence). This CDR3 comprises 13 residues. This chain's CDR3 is CASSLGFGGEQYF. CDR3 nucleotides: TGTGCTAGCAGCTTAGGTTTCGGGGGTGAGCAGTACTTC.

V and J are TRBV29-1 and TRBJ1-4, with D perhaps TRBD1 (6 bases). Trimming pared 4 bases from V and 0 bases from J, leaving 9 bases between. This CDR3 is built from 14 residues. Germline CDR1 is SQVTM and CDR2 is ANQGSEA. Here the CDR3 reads CSVVGGATNEKLFF. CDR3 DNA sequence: TGCAGCGTTGTGGGGGGCGCAACTAATGAAAAACTGTTTTTT. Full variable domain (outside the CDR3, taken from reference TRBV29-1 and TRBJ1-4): SAVISQKPSRDICQRGTSLTIQCQVDSQVTMMFWYRQQPGQSLTLIATANQGSEATYESGFVIDKFPISRPNLTFSTLTVSNMSPEDSSIYLCSVVGGATNEKLFFGSGTQLSVL.

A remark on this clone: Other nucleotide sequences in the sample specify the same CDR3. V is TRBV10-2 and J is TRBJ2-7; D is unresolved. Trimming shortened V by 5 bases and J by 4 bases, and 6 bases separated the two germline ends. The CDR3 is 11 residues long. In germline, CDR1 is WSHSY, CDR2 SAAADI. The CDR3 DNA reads TGCGCCAGCAGTTCGGCATACGAGCAGTACTTC. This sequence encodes CASSSAYEQYF.

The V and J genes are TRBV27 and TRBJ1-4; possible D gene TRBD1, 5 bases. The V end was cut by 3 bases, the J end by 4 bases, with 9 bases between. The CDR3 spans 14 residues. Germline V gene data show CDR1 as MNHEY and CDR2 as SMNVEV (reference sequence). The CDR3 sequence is CASSFEGNNEKLFF. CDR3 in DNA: TGTGCCAGCAGTTTTGAGGGGAATAATGAAAAACTGTTTTTT.

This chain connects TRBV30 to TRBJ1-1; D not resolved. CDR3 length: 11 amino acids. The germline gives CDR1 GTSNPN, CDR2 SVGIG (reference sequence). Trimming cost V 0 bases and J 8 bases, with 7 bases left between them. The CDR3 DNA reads TGTGCCTGGAGTGTTTCGCTGGAAGCTTTCTTT. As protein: CAWSVSLEAFF.

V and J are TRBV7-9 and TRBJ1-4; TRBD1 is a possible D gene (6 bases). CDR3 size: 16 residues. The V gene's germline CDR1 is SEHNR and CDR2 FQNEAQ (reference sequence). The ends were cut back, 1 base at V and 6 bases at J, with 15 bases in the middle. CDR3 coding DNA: TGTGCCAGCAGCTTAGGCCCCCAGGGGCGGGATGAAAAACTGTTTTTT. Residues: CASSLGPQGRDEKLFF. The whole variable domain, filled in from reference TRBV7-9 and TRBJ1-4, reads DTGVSQNPRHKITKRGQNVTFRCDPISEHNRLYWYRQTLGQGPEFLTYFQNEAQLEKSRLLSDRFSAERPKGSFSTLEIQRTEQGDSAMYLCASSLGPQGRDEKLFFGSGTQLSVL.

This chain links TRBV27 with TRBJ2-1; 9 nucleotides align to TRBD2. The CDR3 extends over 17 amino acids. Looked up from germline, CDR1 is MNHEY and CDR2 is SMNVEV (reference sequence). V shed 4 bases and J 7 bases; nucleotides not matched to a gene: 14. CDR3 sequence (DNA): TGTGCCAGCAGTTCCCGTGGCGGGGGGGCCTTAATGAATGAGCAGTTCTTC. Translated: CASSSRGGGALMNEQFF.

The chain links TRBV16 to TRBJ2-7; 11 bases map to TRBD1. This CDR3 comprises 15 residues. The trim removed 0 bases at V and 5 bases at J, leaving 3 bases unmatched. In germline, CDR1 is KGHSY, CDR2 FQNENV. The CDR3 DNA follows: TGTGCCAGCAGCCAATCTGGACAGGGGGCCCACGAGCAGTACTTC. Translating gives CASSQSGQGAHEQYF.